These T cell receptor beta chains were read from a single sample in a study of identical twins. Each CDR3 protein gets one entry after TCRdb re-called the 5' RACE reads with MiXCR. The table shows approximately 690,000 distinct CDR3 sequences, with around 6% occurring only once. Sequencing used naive T cells sorted from blood. The receptors come from a man between 18 and 35 years old in good health. Both conserved end residues are part of each CDR3. The D gene is left open where the match is weak. Clone size is shown for a subset of rows, as once, few, many or a class of expanded clone.

>.|TRBJ2-7|TRBV5-1|13|.
TGCGCCAGCAGCTTCCACCTGTCCTACGAGCAGTACTTC
CASSFHLSYEQYF
>many|TRBJ2-7|TRBV27|15|.
TGTGCCAGCAGTTTAGGTGGGACGGCTACCTACGAGCAGTACTTC
CASSLGGTATYEQYF
>.|TRBJ2-1|TRBV12-3/TRBV12-4|15|.
TGTGCCAGCAGTTTCGGGGTTTTGAGCGAAGGTGAGCAGTTCTTC
CASSFGVLSEGEQFF
>few|TRBJ1-1|TRBV6-2/TRBV6-3|14|.
TGTGCCAGCAGAACCAGGGGCTCTGGGACTGAAGCTTTCTTT
CASRTRGSGTEAFF
>.|TRBJ2-1|TRBV20-1|17|TRBD2
TGCAGTGCTCACTACGAAGGGACTAGCGGGTGGCACAATGAGCAGTTCTTC
CSAHYEGTSGWHNEQFF
>many|TRBJ2-1|TRBV5-1|12|.
TGCGCCAGCACCCAAACAAACAATGAGCAGTTCTTC
CASTQTNNEQFF
>many|TRBJ2-2|TRBV5-1|16|.
TGCGCCAGCAGCTTGGGTGCTAGCGTGGGCACCGGGGAGCTGTTTTTT
CASSLGASVGTGELFF
>many|TRBJ2-3|TRBV20-1|17|TRBD1
TGCAGTGCTACCCCGAGCCTAGGACAGGGGAGCACAGATACGCAGTATTTT
CSATPSLGQGSTDTQYF
>many|TRBJ2-7|TRBV5-1|15|TRBD1
TGCGCCAGCAGCCCCCCGACAGGGGGATCCTACGAGCAGTACTTC
CASSPPTGGSYEQYF
>.|TRBJ2-1|TRBV6-1|16|.
TGTGCCAGCACCCCCCGGAAGCGCAGCTCCTACAATGAGCAGTTCTTC
CASTPRKRSSYNEQFF
>many|TRBJ2-1|TRBV20-1|16|TRBD2
TGCAGTGCTAGAATCCCTAGCGGGAGCTCCTACAATGAGCAGTTCTTC
CSARIPSGSSYNEQFF
>many|TRBJ1-5|TRBV20-1|14|TRBD1
TGCAGTGCGACTCCACAGGGGGTAAATCAGCCCCAGCATTTT
CSATPQGVNQPQHF
>many|TRBJ2-7|TRBV6-1|14|.
TGTGCCAGCAGTGTGAGGGGCCGTGGCTACGAGCAGTACTTC
CASSVRGRGYEQYF
>.|TRBJ2-1|TRBV9|14|TRBD1
TGTGCCAGCAGCCACAGGGACAGCTACAATGAGCATTTCTTC
CASSHRDSYNEHFF
>.|TRBJ2-2|TRBV7-6|17|.
TGTGCCAGCAGCTTAGCGCAACTGCCAGGGACATACGGGGAGCTGTTTTTT
CASSLAQLPGTYGELFF
>.|TRBJ2-5|TRBV12-3/TRBV12-4|13|.
TGTGCCAGCAGTACACCAGCCTGGGAGACCCAGTACTTC
CASSTPAWETQYF
>many|TRBJ1-4|TRBV6-1|17|.
TGTGCCAGCAGACGAACTCCGCAGGGATCCACTAATGAAAAACTGTTTTTT
CASRRTPQGSTNEKLFF
>many|TRBJ2-5|TRBV28|13|TRBD2
TGTGCCAGCACCCAAGCGGGGGAAGAGACCCAGTACTTC
CASTQAGEETQYF
>few|TRBJ2-1|TRBV7-9|14|.
TGTGCCAGCAGCTTAGTAAACAAGGGAGGTGAGCAGTTCTTC
CASSLVNKGGEQFF
>many|TRBJ2-1|TRBV9|15|TRBD1
TGTGCCAGCAGCGTAACGGGACAGAGTTACAATGAGCAGTTCTTC
CASSVTGQSYNEQFF
>many|TRBJ2-7|TRBV12-3/TRBV12-4|17|.
TGTGCCAGCAGTTTAGAGTCGGGCAGGCTTGCCTCCTACGAGCAGTACTTC
CASSLESGRLASYEQYF
>many|TRBJ2-7|TRBV7-9|15|TRBD1
TGTGCCAGCAGAAACCCGGGACAGGGGGCTCACGAGCAGTACTTC
CASRNPGQGAHEQYF
>many|TRBJ1-4|TRBV4-3|18|.
TGCGCCAGCAGCCAAGACGGGATGGCCATGGCAACTAATGAAAAACTGTTTTTT
CASSQDGMAMATNEKLFF